Shown below are 28 T cell receptor beta chains from a single sample sequenced in a study of blood T cell repertoires in COVID-19. TCRdb's table, derived via immunoSEQ multiplex PCR, lists solely in-frame clones and lacks some. The sample gives a few hundred thousand clones, roughly 90% of which show up once; 2.9% is in the top ten. Material: peripheral blood. Receptors were obtained from a woman in her 30s with COVID-19, enrolled during active disease.

The chain recombines TRBV18 with TRBJ1-2; D not resolved. V was trimmed by 3 bases and J by 3 bases, leaving 11 bases between them. Germline assignment: CDR1 KGHSH and CDR2 LQKENI. The CDR3 runs to 14 residues. CDR3: CASSPRQNYYGYTF. CDR3 bases: TGTGCCAGCTCACCCCGACAAAACTACTATGGCTACACCTTC. Variable domain in full (rest from reference TRBV18 and TRBJ1-2): NAGVMQNPRHLVRRRGQEARLRCSPMKGHSHVYWYRQLPEEGLKFMVYLQKENIIDESGMPKERFSAEFPKEGPSILRIQQVVRGDSAAYFCASSPRQNYYGYTFGSGTRLTVV.

This clone was detected once. The gene calls are TRBV18 and TRBJ1-5; D remains ambiguous. V was pared by 1 base and J by 1 base, with 11 bases between. Germline loops: CDR1 KGHSH, CDR2 LQKENI. The CDR3 loop spans 16 amino acids. The CDR3 bases are TGTGCCAGCTCACCACGACCAGGCGAGAGCAATCAGCCCCAGCATTTT. Its translation: CASSPRPGESNQPQHF.

This chain uses TRBV11-2 with TRBJ2-1, with a possible D match to TRBD2 (6 bases). The CDR3 runs to 15 residues. Germline V lookup: CDR1 SGHAT, CDR2 FQNNGV. The germline V and J ends were trimmed by 4 bases and 3 bases, with 13 bases remaining between them. CDR3 sequence (DNA): TGTGCCAGCAGCTCGGGGGTCGGAGTCTACAATGAGCAGTTCTTC. Translating it yields CASSSGVGVYNEQFF.

The chain employs TRBV2 and TRBJ2-1; possibly TRBD2 for D (5 bases). V lost 6 bases and J 0 bases, leaving 6 bases between the germline ends. Germline assignment: CDR1 SNHLY and CDR2 FYNNEI. The CDR3 covers 13 residues. The CDR3: CASRGSSYNEQFF. As DNA, the CDR3 is TGTGCCAGCAGGGGGAGCTCCTACAATGAGCAGTTCTTC. Looking up the rest from reference TRBV2 and TRBJ2-1 gives the full variable domain: EPEVTQTPSHQVTQMGQEVILRCVPISNHLYFYWYRQILGQKVEFLVSFYNNEISEKSEIFDDQFSVERPDGSNFTLKIRSTKLEDSAMYFCASRGSSYNEQFFGPGTRLTVL.

The rearrangement uses TRBV19 and TRBJ2-1, with D possibly matching TRBD1 (6 bases). Germline V CDR1 and CDR2: LNHDA, SQIVND (reference sequence). Trimming removed 7 bases from V and 0 bases from J, with 16 bases in between. The CDR3 is 16 residues long. The CDR3 region is CASKDSEYSSYNEQFF. Here the CDR3 DNA reads TGTGCCAGTAAGGACAGTGAATACAGCTCCTACAATGAGCAGTTCTTC.

The V call is TRBV7-9, the J call TRBJ1-1; possibly TRBD1 for D (6 bases). The V gene lost 5 bases and the J gene lost 3 bases, with 10 bases spanning the gap. Germline CDR1 and CDR2: SEHNR and FQNEAQ (reference sequence). This CDR3 has 13 residues. This chain's CDR3 is CASSRQVDTEAFF. CDR3 in DNA: TGTGCCAGCAGCAGACAGGTGGACACTGAAGCTTTCTTT.

The sample holds one count of this clone. The chain recombines TRBV19 with TRBJ1-2; 9 nucleotides align to TRBD1. Germline CDR1 LNHDA, CDR2 SQIVND (reference sequence). The junction had 5 bases not matched to a gene; V was cut back by 0 bases and J by 6 bases. CDR3 length equals 15 residues. This chain's CDR3 is CASSIDPRTGDGYTF. CDR3 bases: TGTGCCAGTAGTATAGACCCCCGGACAGGGGATGGCTACACCTTC.

The V call is TRBV19, the J call TRBJ2-3; 9 bases are a match to TRBD1. The germline CDR1 and CDR2 sequences are LNHDA and SQIVND (reference sequence). V was clipped by 5 bases and J by 3 bases; unmatched bases: 9. The CDR3 extends over 16 amino acids. The CDR3 coding sequence is TGTGCCAGTAGTGTTACGACAGGGGGGAGGACAGATACGCAGTATTTT. Translated, it gives CASSVTTGGRTDTQYF. The full variable domain, completed using reference TRBV19 and TRBJ2-3, is DGGITQSPKYLFRKEGQNVTLSCEQNLNHDAMYWYRQDPGQGLRLIYYSQIVNDFQKGDIAEGYSVSREKKESFPLTVTSAQKNPTAFYLCASSVTTGGRTDTQYFGPGTRLTVL.

The rearrangement joins TRBV6-5 to TRBJ1-3; 12 nucleotides agree with TRBD1. Germline CDR1 MNHEY, CDR2 SVGAGI. The CDR3 has 16 amino acids. V shed 4 bases, J shed 6 bases, and the junction held 7 bases outside the gene matches. The CDR3 DNA is TGTGCCAGCAGTTTAACCGGGACAGGGGGCGAAAACACCATATATTTT. Protein: CASSLTGTGGENTIYF.

The chain has TRBV4-1 and TRBJ2-3; tentatively, D is TRBD2 (5 bases). CDR1 and CDR2 from the germline V gene are MGHRA and YSYEKL. This CDR3 has 14 residues. Trimming left V 4 bases short and J 0 bases short, with 8 bases between. CDR3 protein: CASSRAESTDTQYF. CDR3 in DNA: TGCGCCAGCAGCCGAGCGGAGAGCACAGATACGCAGTATTTT.

The J gene is TRBJ2-1, the V gene TRBV5-1; 9 positions agree with TRBD1. The V gene end was trimmed by 4 bases and the J gene end by 4 bases; junction bases not matched to a gene: 9. Germline V gene data show CDR1 as SGHRS and CDR2 as YFSETQ. The CDR3 loop spans 16 amino acids. The CDR3 nucleotides read TGCGCCAGCAGCGTGTCAGGGGGACAGGGTTACAATGAGCAGTTCTTC. As protein: CASSVSGGQGYNEQFF. Supplemented by reference TRBV5-1 and TRBJ2-1, the full variable domain reads KAGVTQTPRYLIKTRGQQVTLSCSPISGHRSVSWYQQTPGQGLQFLFEYFSETQRNKGNFPGRFSGRQFSNSRSEMNVSTLELGDSALYLCASSVSGGQGYNEQFFGPGTRLTVL.

The V and J genes are TRBV5-8 and TRBJ1-5; D is ambiguous. The CDR3 is 14 amino acids. The V and J ends lost 2 bases and 4 bases respectively, with 10 bases between them. Germline V lookup: CDR1 SGHTS, CDR2 YDEGEE. CDR3 sequence reads: CASSFEQFNQPQHF. The CDR3 nucleotides read TGTGCCAGCAGCTTCGAACAGTTTAATCAGCCCCAGCATTTT.

CDR3 DNA: TGTGCCAGCAGTACTGGGACAGGGTTTGAAGCTTTCTTT. Protein: CASSTGTGFEAFF. The chain joins TRBV2 to TRBJ1-1, with TRBD1 matching 9 bases. With V trimmed by 5 bases and J by 7 bases, 5 bases remained unmatched. This CDR3 is 13 amino acids long. Germline V gene data show CDR1 as SNHLY and CDR2 as FYNNEI.

J is TRBJ2-7 and V is TRBV5-5; TRBD2 agrees at 14 bases. This CDR3 is 15 amino acids long. The trim removed 3 bases at V and 2 bases at J, leaving 1 base unmatched. From germline, CDR1 is SGHKS and CDR2 YYEKEE (reference sequence). CDR3 DNA sequence: TGTGCCAGCAGCTCGGGACTAGCGGGAGCCTACGAGCAGTACTTC. Its protein is CASSSGLAGAYEQYF.

This clone was seen only once. As DNA, the CDR3 is TGTGCCAGCAGCTTGTATTTAAGCCTGAACACTGAAGCTTTCTTT. It encodes CASSLYLSLNTEAFF. The chain couples TRBV5-6 to TRBJ1-1; the D is unclear. The V end lost 1 base, the J end lost 0 bases, and 10 bases lay between the germline ends. The CDR3 is made up of 15 amino acids. Per germline, CDR1 SGHDT and CDR2 YYEEEE.

This chain uses TRBV19 with TRBJ1-2, with TRBD1 identical over 7 bases. The length of the CDR3 is 13 residues. Per germline, CDR1 LNHDA and CDR2 SQIVND (reference sequence). Unmatched junction bases numbered 9, after V lost 7 bases and J lost 7 bases. The CDR3 loop is CASTSDHRGGYTF. CDR3 coding DNA: TGTGCCAGTACCTCGGACCACAGGGGTGGCTACACCTTC.

The rearrangement links TRBV7-8 to TRBJ1-1; the D gene is possibly TRBD1 (5 bases). The CDR3 contains 15 residues. With 2 bases removed from V and 3 bases from J, the gap between germline ends came to 13 bases. Per the germline V gene, CDR1 is SGHVS and CDR2 is FQNEAQ. This CDR3 is CASSLYDSIDTEAFF. The CDR3 DNA is TGTGCCAGCAGCTTATACGACAGTATAGACACTGAAGCTTTCTTT.

The CDR3 region is CASSAAEGNQPQHF. The CDR3 DNA reads TGTGCCAGCAGCGCAGCGGAAGGAAATCAGCCCCAGCATTTT. The chain employs TRBV28 and TRBJ1-5; D ambiguous. The CDR3 covers 14 residues. V gave up 6 bases and J gave up 4 bases, with 13 bases separating them. Germline-derived CDR1 and CDR2 are MDHEN and SYDVKM.

This clone was detected once. The CDR3 coding sequence is TGTGCCAGTAGTATAGTTGCGGCCGGGAGCTCCTACAATGAGCAGTTCTTC. This codes for CASSIVAAGSSYNEQFF. The chain links TRBV19 to TRBJ2-1, with a possible D match to TRBD2 (6 bases). Per the germline V gene, CDR1 is LNHDA and CDR2 is SQIVND (reference sequence). Trimming stripped 1 base from V and 0 bases from J, with 13 bases between. The CDR3 runs to 17 residues. Filled out from reference TRBV19 and TRBJ2-1, the complete variable domain reads DGGITQSPKYLFRKEGQNVTLSCEQNLNHDAMYWYRQDPGQGLRLIYYSQIVNDFQKGDIAEGYSVSREKKESFPLTVTSAQKNPTAFYLCASSIVAAGSSYNEQFFGPGTRLTVL.

The CDR3 here is CASSVGAGSQETQYF. As DNA, the CDR3 is TGTGCCAGCAGCGTAGGGGCGGGAAGTCAAGAGACCCAGTACTTC. The chain is built from TRBV9 and TRBJ2-5; D is possibly TRBD2 (6 bases). V was cut by 0 bases and J by 2 bases, with 11 bases left in between. This CDR3 spans 15 amino acids. In germline, CDR1 is SGDLS, CDR2 YYNGEE.

V is TRBV19 and J is TRBJ1-1; 7 nucleotides line up with TRBD1. This CDR3 comprises 11 residues. Germline V CDR1 and CDR2: LNHDA, SQIVND (reference sequence). The V gene end was trimmed by 5 bases and the J gene end by 11 bases; junction bases not matched to a gene: 5. The CDR3 sequence: CASSSRGSAFF. The CDR3 DNA reads TGTGCCAGTAGTTCCAGGGGGAGCGCTTTCTTT.

This sequence joins TRBV12-3 or TRBV12-4 and TRBJ1-1, with D possibly being TRBD1 (5 bases). V lost 2 bases and J lost 5, with 9 bases in between. The CDR3 runs 13 residues. CDR3 nucleotide sequence: TGTGCCAGCAGTTTATGGGGGGAAACTGAAGCTTTCTTT. Its translation is CASSLWGETEAFF.

This rearrangement joins TRBV27 to TRBJ1-4, with D possibly matching TRBD1 (5 bases). The V gene lost 1 base and the J gene lost 8 bases, with 17 bases spanning the gap. The germline CDR1 and CDR2 sequences are MNHEY and SMNVEV (reference sequence). CDR3 length equals 16 residues. The CDR3 nucleotides are TGTGCCAGCAGTTTATTATTCATGGGGGGACCCGAAAAACTGTTTTTT. It codes for CASSLLFMGGPEKLFF.

The table lists this clone with a few counts. V is TRBV28 and J is TRBJ2-7; TRBD1 aligns across 12 bases. CDR3 size: 17 residues. Looked up from germline, CDR1 is MDHEN and CDR2 is SYDVKM. The junction had 14 bases not matched to a gene; V was cut back by 4 bases and J by 7 bases. CDR3 sequence: CASSWDSGTGGSGEQYF. As DNA, the CDR3 is TGTGCCAGCAGTTGGGATTCCGGGACAGGGGGCTCGGGGGAGCAGTACTTC.

This chain uses TRBV5-1 with TRBJ1-1, with D unresolved. The V gene lost 0 bases and the J gene lost 6 bases, with 15 bases spanning the gap. Germline V gene lookup returns CDR1 SGHRS and CDR2 YFSETQ. The CDR3 runs 15 residues. CDR3 sequence reads: CASSLDGGMGPEAFF. CDR3 DNA: TGCGCCAGCAGCTTGGACGGAGGGATGGGCCCTGAAGCTTTCTTT.

In regard to this clone: An end of the junction differs from the germline gene, which may be a read error. The chain couples TRBV7-2 to TRBJ2-1, with TRBD2 matching over 8 bases. The CDR3 loop spans 14 amino acids. CDR1 and CDR2 (germline): SGHTA, FQGNSA. The CDR3 protein is CASSIALAGVEQFF. CDR3 in DNA: TGTGCCAGCAGCATAGCCCTAGCGGGCGTTGAGCAGTTCTTC.

This clone occurred once. The chain couples TRBV19 to TRBJ2-3; the match to TRBD2 covers 9 bases. V gave up 3 bases and J gave up 3 bases; unmatched junction bases: 4. This CDR3 region has 15 residues. Germline CDR1 and CDR2: LNHDA and SQIVND (reference sequence). CDR3 sequence (DNA): TGTGCCAGTAGTATCCCCACTAGCGGGACAGATACGCAGTATTTT. Translating it yields CASSIPTSGTDTQYF. Full variable domain (remainder filled in from reference TRBV19 and TRBJ2-3): DGGITQSPKYLFRKEGQNVTLSCEQNLNHDAMYWYRQDPGQGLRLIYYSQIVNDFQKGDIAEGYSVSREKKESFPLTVTSAQKNPTAFYLCASSIPTSGTDTQYFGPGTRLTVL.

The V gene is TRBV5-6, the J gene TRBJ1-2; the match to TRBD1 covers 7 bases. The CDR3 runs to 17 residues. V lost 4 bases and J lost 3; bases outside the gene matches: 15. Per germline, CDR1 SGHDT and CDR2 YYEEEE. CDR3 region: CASSPPPGTVVDYGYTF. CDR3 sequence (DNA): TGTGCCAGCAGCCCGCCACCCGGGACAGTGGTAGACTATGGCTACACCTTC.